This TCR beta chain appears in the sequencing data of a study of beta chain features in type 1 diabetes. Study-wide findings and caveats: Across patients, naive, central memory and Treg TCRB repertoires exhibited apparently greater similarity than was observed across healthy donors. Across all four CD4+ subsets, people with type 1 diabetes showed modestly shorter TCRB CDR3s. Shorter templates may be favored by PCR, equally so in patients and controls.

Expressed TCRB transcripts got sequenced, as all isolated RNA was reverse transcribed. Only in-frame clones appear in the TCRdb table, and some are missing; sequencing was by immunoSEQ multiplex PCR. This sample carries 250,000 to 300,000 clones, 14% of them seen once, and the ten largest clones take roughly 0.018%. The CDR3 is 13 amino acids. V was shortened by 7 bases and J by 7 bases, with 16 bases between the two germline ends. Germline CDR1 MNHNS, CDR2 SASEGT. Only a few counts were recorded for this clone. The antigen is not known. Source material: naive CD4+ T cells from blood. The rearrangement joins TRBV6-1 to TRBJ1-2; a weak D match, TRBD1 (5 bases). The receptor's source is a young man with type 1 diabetes. The CDR3 coding sequence is TGTGCCAGCACCACGCAGGGATACGGTGGCTACACCTTC. This sequence encodes CASTTQGYGGYTF.